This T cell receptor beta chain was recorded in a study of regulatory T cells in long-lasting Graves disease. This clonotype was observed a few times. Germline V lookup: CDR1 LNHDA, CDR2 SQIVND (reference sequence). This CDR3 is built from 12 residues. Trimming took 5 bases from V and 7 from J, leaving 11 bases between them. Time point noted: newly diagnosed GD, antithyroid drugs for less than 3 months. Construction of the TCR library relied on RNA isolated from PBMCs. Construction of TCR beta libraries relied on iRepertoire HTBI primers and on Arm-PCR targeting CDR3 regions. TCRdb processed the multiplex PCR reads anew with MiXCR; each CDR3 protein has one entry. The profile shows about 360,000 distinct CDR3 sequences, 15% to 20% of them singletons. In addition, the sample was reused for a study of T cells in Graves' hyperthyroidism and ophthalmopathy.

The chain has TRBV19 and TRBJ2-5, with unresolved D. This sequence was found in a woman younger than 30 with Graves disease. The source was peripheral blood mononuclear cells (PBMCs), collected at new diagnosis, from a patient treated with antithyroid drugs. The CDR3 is CASSGVVGTQYF. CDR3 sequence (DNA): TGTGCCAGTAGTGGGGTCGTCGGGACCCAGTACTTC.